The entry below gives a single TCR beta chain sequence along with its context. Its matching antigen is unknown. This sample was included in a study of T cell responses to AZD1222 COVID-19 vaccine. The study's findings and limits: Donors, mostly white British, included more females; clonal diversity was possibly underestimated.

TCRdb's copy holds only in-frame clones and misses some; the assay was immunoSEQ multiplex PCR. This sample carries about 67,000 clones, approximately 81% of them seen once, and the ten largest clones take approximately 22%. The CDR3 covers 17 residues. Trimming cost V 2 bases and J 2 bases, with 16 bases left between them. Germline V lookup: CDR1 MDHEN, CDR2 SYDVKM. This clonotype was obtained from an adult in good health. The sample consisted of peripheral blood, taken on day 0 of AZD1222 vaccination. The chain couples TRBV28 to TRBJ1-5; weak D call: TRBD1 (5 bases). For the CDR3, the DNA is TGTGCCAGCAGTTTAGGTACAGGCCTGTTTGGCAATCAGCCCCAGCATTTT. This gives the protein CASSLGTGLFGNQPQHF. Based on the CDR3 plus reference TRBV28 and TRBJ1-5, the full variable domain is DVKVTQSSRYLVKRTGEKVFLECVQDMDHENMFWYRQDPGLGLRLIYFSYDVKMKEKGDIPEGYSVSREKKERFSLILESASTNQTSMYLCASSLGTGLFGNQPQHFGDGTRLSIL.